This T cell receptor (beta chain) was profiled in a study of T-cell reconstitution after alpha-beta-depleted transplantation in children. Broader study findings: Several hundred rapidly expanded clones from non-depleted graft cells reportedly supplied alpha-beta T cells about two months post-transplant. Some patients' high day-60 TCRbeta diversity was attributed to recipient cells surviving conditioning.

Preparation of the TCRbeta library used unique molecular identifiers. MiXCR, applied by TCRdb to the PCR reads, yields one record per CDR3 protein. The sample lists hundreds of thousands of distinct CDR3 sequences; around 12% were seen once. CDR3 length equals 12 residues. The V end lost 0 bases, the J end lost 4 bases, and 6 bases lay between the germline ends. The germline V gene has CDR1 DFQATT and CDR2 SNEGSKA (reference sequence). There are many counts of this clonotype. No antigen is known for it. This receptor was obtained from a girl aged 2-10 years with congenital amegakaryocytic thrombocytopenia, due to receive a stem cell transplant. The material sequenced was PBMCs, taken before TCRalphabeta/CD19-depleted stem cell transplant. The chain has TRBV20-1 and TRBJ1-2; D gene unclear. This CDR3 reads CSAREDFYGYTF. The DNA for the CDR3 is TGCAGTGCTAGAGAGGACTTCTATGGCTACACCTTC.